This TCR beta chain comes out of a study of T cells expressing NK-cell markers. Study summary: According to the study, TCR beta repertoires originated from sorted CD3+CD56+NKG2C+, CD3+CD56+NKG2C- and CD3+CD56-NKG2C+ T cells. HCMV serostatus: most of the eight sequenced donors positive, one negative.

As the method of synthesis, 5'RACE template switching with UMIs yielded TCR beta cDNA. TCRdb reanalyzed the 5' RACE reads and collapses them to one entry per CDR3 protein, without DNA. The listing contains 400,000 to 500,000 distinct CDR3 sequences. This CDR3 spans 17 amino acids. Per germline, CDR1 SGHVS and CDR2 FNYEAQ. The rearrangement uses TRBV7-6 and TRBJ2-5; TCRdb's assignment of TRBD1 cannot be checked, as there is no DNA. The sequence came from a woman between 18 and 75 years old in good health. Sequencing was carried out using blood T cells: a sorted CD56 or NKG2C T cell subset, CD4+ or CD8+ T cells, or bulk PBMC T cells (not recorded which). CDR3 region: CASSSLRDRELQETQYF.